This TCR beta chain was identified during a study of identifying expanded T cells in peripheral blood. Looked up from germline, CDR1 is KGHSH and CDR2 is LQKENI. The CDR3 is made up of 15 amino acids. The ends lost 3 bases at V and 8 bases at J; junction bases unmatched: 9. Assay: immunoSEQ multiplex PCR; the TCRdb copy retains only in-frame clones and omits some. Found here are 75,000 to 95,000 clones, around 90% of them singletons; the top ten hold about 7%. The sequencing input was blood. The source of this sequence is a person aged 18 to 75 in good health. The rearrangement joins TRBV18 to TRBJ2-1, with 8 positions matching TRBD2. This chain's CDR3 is CASSPSGGASDEQFF. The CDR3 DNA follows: TGTGCCAGCTCACCCTCGGGGGGGGCCTCGGATGAGCAGTTCTTC.